Presented here are 26 T cell receptor beta chains from one specimen sequenced in a study of T cell repertoires and HLA-DP antigens. Using immunoSEQ multiplex PCR, the repertoire was profiled, and TCRdb retains in-frame clones only, with some absent. The sample records more than 90,000 clones, about 91% being singletons. What these receptors recognize is not known. The specimen was CD4+ T cells from PBMCs. These receptors originate from a woman younger than 30 in good health and CMV-seronegative.

The chain links TRBV9 to TRBJ2-6; D gene uncertain. The V end was cut by 0 bases, the J end by 1 base, with 5 bases between. The germline CDR1 and CDR2 sequences are SGDLS and YYNGEE. The CDR3 runs to 15 residues. The CDR3, as DNA: TGTGCCAGCAGCGTAGACGGGTCTGGGGCCAACGTCCTGACTTTC. Translation: CASSVDGSGANVLTF.

Details on this clone: Mismatch with germline at one junction end may stem from a read error. The rearrangement links TRBV5-1 to TRBJ2-3; maybe TRBD1 (5 bases). The CDR3 is made up of 16 amino acids. Germline V CDR1 and CDR2: SGHRS, YFSETQ. This CDR3 reads CATSTLQGFRTDTQYF. The CDR3 region has the DNA TGCGCCACCAGCACCCTTCAGGGCTTTCGCACAGATACGCAGTATTTT.

A remark on this clone: Germline is not matched at one junction end, which may reflect a read error. This chain links TRBV7-7 with TRBJ2-2, with D unresolved. The CDR3 has 14 amino acids. CDR1 SSHAT and CDR2 FNYEAQ come from the germline V gene (reference sequence). CDR3 coding DNA: TGTGCTAGCAGCTTGACGCCTGGCACCGGGGAGCTGTTTTTT. Encoded protein: CASSLTPGTGELFF. The full variable domain, completed using reference TRBV7-7 and TRBJ2-2, is GAGVSQSPRYKVTKRGQDVTLRCDPISSHATLYWYQQALGQGPEFLTYFNYEAQPDKSGLPSDRFSAERPEGSISTLTIQRTEQRDSAMYRCASSLTPGTGELFFGEGSRLTVL.

The chain uses TRBV9 and TRBJ1-5, with TRBD1 as a possible D gene (5 bases). The CDR3 is 15 residues long. Germline V gene data show CDR1 as SGDLS and CDR2 as YYNGEE. The ends were cut back, 0 bases at V and 6 bases at J, with 13 bases in the middle. The CDR3, as DNA: TGTGCCAGCAGCGTAGGTCGGGGCGCTAGTCAGCCCCAGCATTTT. This codes for CASSVGRGASQPQHF.

The V and J genes are TRBV18 and TRBJ1-5; D is perhaps TRBD1 (6 bases). This CDR3 spans 15 amino acids. The V and J ends lost 5 bases and 9 bases respectively, with 20 bases between them. Germline lookup yields CDR1 KGHSH and CDR2 LQKENI. The CDR3 is CASSGNQGLQGPQHF. CDR3 nucleotides: TGTGCCAGCTCAGGGAATCAGGGGCTGCAAGGGCCCCAGCATTTT.

The chain combines TRBV9 with TRBJ2-5; 11 bases are a match to TRBD2. The CDR3 extends over 18 amino acids. The germline V gene has CDR1 SGDLS and CDR2 YYNGEE. The trim removed 0 bases at V and 1 base at J, leaving 8 bases unmatched. CDR3 sequence (DNA): TGTGCCAGCAGCGTAGCTAGCGGGGGGAGTGTCGTCCAAGAGACCCAGTACTTC. Protein product: CASSVASGGSVVQETQYF.

This chain uses TRBV7-2 with TRBJ2-7; D possibly uses TRBD1 or TRBD2 (6 bases each). Germline V gene data show CDR1 as SGHTA and CDR2 as FQGNSA. The CDR3 is made up of 16 amino acids. Trimming cost V 1 base and J 2 bases, with 15 bases left between them. Written as DNA, the CDR3 is TGTGCCAGCAGCTTAGTGGGGGGCCCCCAAACCTACGAGCAGTACGTC. This codes for CASSLVGGPQTYEQYV.

The J gene is TRBJ1-1, the V gene TRBV11-3; D not certain. Trimming took 3 bases from V and 4 from J, leaving 9 bases between them. This CDR3 comprises 13 residues. Germline-derived CDR1 and CDR2 are SGHNT and YENEEA. CDR3 amino acids: CASSFNMGTEAFF. As DNA, the CDR3 is TGTGCCAGCAGCTTCAATATGGGCACTGAAGCTTTCTTT.

The J gene is TRBJ2-2, the V gene TRBV5-1; D not certain. V gave up 7 bases and J gave up 4 bases, with 11 bases separating them. This CDR3 region has 13 residues. Germline V lookup: CDR1 SGHRS, CDR2 YFSETQ. The CDR3: CASGPQPTGELFF. The CDR3 DNA follows: TGCGCCAGCGGTCCCCAGCCCACCGGGGAGCTGTTTTTT.

The DNA for the CDR3 is TGTGCCAGCAGCCACAGACAGGGGGCGCCGGGAAACACCATATATTTT. It is translated as CASSHRQGAPGNTIYF. The V and J genes are TRBV5-4 and TRBJ1-3; TRBD1 matches 10 bases. The ends lost 4 bases at V and 4 bases at J; junction bases unmatched: 8. Germline V lookup: CDR1 SGHNT, CDR2 YYREEE (reference sequence). The CDR3 is 16 amino acids.

This chain links TRBV7-2 with TRBJ1-4, with TRBD1 matching 9 bases. The CDR3 is made up of 15 amino acids. Looked up from germline, CDR1 is SGHTA and CDR2 is FQGNSA. The V and J ends lost 6 bases and 7 bases, in that order; junction bases with no gene match: 9. In DNA form, the CDR3 reads TGTGCCAGCAGTTCACAACCGGGACAGGGTGAAAAACTGTTTTTT. As protein: CASSSQPGQGEKLFF. Together with reference TRBV7-2 and TRBJ1-4, the CDR3 gives the full variable domain: GAGVSQSPSNKVTEKGKDVELRCDPISGHTALYWYRQSLGQGLEFLIYFQGNSAPDKSGLPSDRFSAERTGGSVSTLTIQRTQQEDSAVYLCASSSQPGQGEKLFFGSGTQLSVL.

The sample holds one count of this clone. The rearrangement joins TRBV10-3 to TRBJ2-1, with TRBD1 identical over 9 bases. In germline, CDR1 is ENHRY, CDR2 SYGVKD. This CDR3 contains 15 residues. The J segment lost 4 bases and the V segment lost 8 bases, leaving 9 bases of the junction unmatched. CDR3 sequence reads: CAIGQGTGLYNEQFF. CDR3 coding DNA: TGTGCCATCGGACAGGGGACGGGGTTATACAATGAGCAGTTCTTC.

The chain uses TRBV2 and TRBJ1-5, with D hard to call. The germline V and J ends were trimmed by 7 bases and 2 bases, with 9 bases remaining between them. The CDR3 spans 13 residues. The germline gives CDR1 SNHLY, CDR2 FYNNEI. The CDR3 DNA sequence: TGTGCCAGCATGCAGGTGGGCAATCAGCCCCAGCATTTT. As protein: CASMQVGNQPQHF.

The rearrangement uses TRBV7-3 and TRBJ1-2, with D possibly TRBD1 on 5 matching bases. The germline gives CDR1 SGHTA, CDR2 FQGTGA. V dropped 4 bases and J dropped 3 bases, with 18 bases sitting between them. The CDR3 is 16 amino acids. CDR3 in DNA: TGTGCCAGCAGCTCCTGGCCGCGGGGGAGGGACTATGGCTACACCTTC. Protein product: CASSSWPRGRDYGYTF.

This chain joins TRBV27 and TRBJ2-2, with 8 bases lining up with TRBD1. With V trimmed by 2 bases and J by 6 bases, 5 bases remained unmatched. Germline CDR1 and CDR2: MNHEY and SMNVEV (reference sequence). The CDR3 is 15 amino acids. The CDR3 DNA reads as TGTGCCAGCAGTTTACGGACAGGGTTTCCCGGGGAGCTGTTTTTT. Encoded protein: CASSLRTGFPGELFF.

The chain links TRBV29-1 to TRBJ2-1; TRBD2 agrees at 7 bases. The J segment lost 3 bases and the V segment lost 5 bases, leaving 4 bases of the junction unmatched. Germline lookup yields CDR1 SQVTM and CDR2 ANQGSEA. The CDR3 sequence is 13 residues long. CDR3 in amino acids: CSVLREVYNEQFF. The CDR3 region has the DNA TGCAGCGTTCTACGGGAGGTCTACAATGAGCAGTTCTTC.

V and J are TRBV29-1 and TRBJ2-5, with 7 bases that match TRBD1. The germline V gene encodes CDR1 SQVTM and CDR2 ANQGSEA. The CDR3 extends over 13 amino acids. With V trimmed by 6 bases and J by 7 bases, 11 bases remained unmatched. CDR3 in amino acids: CSVQTGAQGTQYF. The CDR3 DNA reads TGCAGCGTCCAAACAGGGGCCCAGGGGACCCAGTACTTC.

The chain recombines TRBV4-3 with TRBJ2-3; 11 nucleotides line up with TRBD2. The CDR3 sequence is 17 residues long. Germline assignment: CDR1 LGHNA and CDR2 YSLEER. Trimming removed 1 base from V and 4 bases from J; junction bases left unmatched: 7. The DNA of the CDR3 is TGCGCCAGCAGCCAAGCCCTAGCGGGGGGTATGTCAGATACGCAGTATTTT. It codes for CASSQALAGGMSDTQYF.

The V gene is TRBV6-6, the J gene TRBJ2-7, with 7 bases matching TRBD2. Germline V gives CDR1 MNHNY, CDR2 SVGAGI (reference sequence). V trimming: 8 bases; J trimming: 3 bases; junction bases outside the gene matches: 7. The CDR3 has 13 residues. The CDR3 DNA is TGTGCCAGCTGCAGCGGGAATAGCTACGAGCAGTACTTC. Translation gives CASCSGNSYEQYF.

This rearrangement joins TRBV19 to TRBJ2-2, with D possibly TRBD2 on 6 matching bases. Germline CDR1 reads LNHDA; CDR2 reads SQIVND (reference sequence). The V end lost 5 bases, the J end lost 1 base, and 8 bases lay between the germline ends. The CDR3 is made up of 14 amino acids. The CDR3 bases are TGTGCCAGTAGTCGGCGGGAGAACACCGGGGAGCTGTTTTTT. As protein: CASSRRENTGELFF.

The J gene is TRBJ2-7, the V gene TRBV28; TRBD1 agrees at 9 bases. Looked up from germline, CDR1 is MDHEN and CDR2 is SYDVKM. V gave up 6 bases and J gave up 3 bases; unmatched junction bases: 12. The CDR3 is 16 residues long. The CDR3 protein is CASSPTGGQGSYEQYV. The CDR3 DNA reads as TGTGCCAGCAGCCCTACCGGGGGACAGGGTAGCTACGAGCAGTACGTC.

The chain is built from TRBV27 and TRBJ2-3; D not resolved. V was trimmed by 5 bases and J by 4 bases, leaving 4 bases between them. Germline lookup yields CDR1 MNHEY and CDR2 SMNVEV (reference sequence). The CDR3 totals 11 residues. The CDR3 loop is CASSLADTQYF. The DNA of the CDR3 is TGTGCCAGCAGTCTGGCAGATACGCAGTATTTT.

The J gene is TRBJ1-5, the V gene TRBV28; D is unclear. Per the germline V gene, CDR1 is MDHEN and CDR2 is SYDVKM. Trimming took 4 bases from V and 1 from J, leaving 8 bases between them. The CDR3 covers 14 residues. CDR3 residues: CASSSGTSNQPQHF. Written as DNA, the CDR3 is TGTGCCAGCAGTTCAGGAACCAGCAATCAGCCCCAGCATTTT. Complete variable domain (other parts from reference TRBV28 and TRBJ1-5): DVKVTQSSRYLVKRTGEKVFLECVQDMDHENMFWYRQDPGLGLRLIYFSYDVKMKEKGDIPEGYSVSREKKERFSLILESASTNQTSMYLCASSSGTSNQPQHFGDGTRLSIL.

The rearrangement uses TRBV7-2 and TRBJ2-3, with unresolved D. Germline CDR1 is SGHTA and CDR2 is FQGNSA. The CDR3 covers 15 residues. V was shortened by 1 base and J by 2 bases, with 10 bases between the two germline ends. CDR3 sequence (DNA): TGTGCCAGCAGCTTAGAGATGATCGCCACAGATACGCAGTATTTT. Its translation is CASSLEMIATDTQYF.

V is TRBV28 and J is TRBJ2-1; 7 bases map to TRBD1. V shed 2 bases and J 7 bases; nucleotides not matched to a gene: 2. The CDR3 runs 13 residues. CDR1 MDHEN and CDR2 SYDVKM come from the germline V gene. Here the CDR3 reads CASSLGRGNEQFF. CDR3 sequence (DNA): TGTGCCAGCAGTTTAGGCAGGGGGAATGAGCAGTTCTTC.

V and J are TRBV29-1 and TRBJ1-4; D ambiguous. Trimming stripped 6 bases from V and 3 bases from J, with 14 bases between. This CDR3 region has 14 residues. Per the germline V gene, CDR1 is SQVTM and CDR2 is ANQGSEA. This CDR3 is CSVPHPAANEKLFF. Here the CDR3 DNA reads TGCAGCGTGCCCCACCCGGCGGCTAATGAAAAACTGTTTTTT.